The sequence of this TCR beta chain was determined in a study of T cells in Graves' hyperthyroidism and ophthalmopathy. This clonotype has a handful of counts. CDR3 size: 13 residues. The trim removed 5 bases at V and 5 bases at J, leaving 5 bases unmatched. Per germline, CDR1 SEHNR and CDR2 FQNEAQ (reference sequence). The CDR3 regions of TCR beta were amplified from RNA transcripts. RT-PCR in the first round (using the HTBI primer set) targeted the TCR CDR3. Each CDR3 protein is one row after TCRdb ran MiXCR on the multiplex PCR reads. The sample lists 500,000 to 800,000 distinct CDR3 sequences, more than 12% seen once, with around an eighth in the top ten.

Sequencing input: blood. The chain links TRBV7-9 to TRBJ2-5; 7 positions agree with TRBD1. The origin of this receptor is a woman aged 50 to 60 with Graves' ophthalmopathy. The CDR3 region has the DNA TGTGCCAGCAGCAACAGGGGTTGGGAGACCCAGTACTTC. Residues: CASSNRGWETQYF.